Presented here are 7 T cell receptor beta chains from one specimen sequenced in a study of T cells in localized non-small cell lung cancer. The method was immunoSEQ multiplex PCR; TCRdb's version includes in-frame clones alone and lacks a portion of them. Here the sample spans about 26,000 clones, 91% being singletons. This sample comprised peripheral blood, obtained before any cancer treatment. Receptor source: a female donor over 55 with stage II squamous cell lung carcinoma.

The genes are TRBV6-1 and TRBJ2-2; D assignment may be TRBD1 or TRBD2 (5 bases each). The V end lost 2 bases, the J end lost 2 bases, and 9 bases lay between the germline ends. CDR1 and CDR2 from the germline V gene are MNHNS and SASEGT. The length of the CDR3 is 15 residues. Here the CDR3 reads CASSETGGNTGELFF. Here the CDR3 DNA reads TGTGCCAGCAGTGAAACAGGAGGTAACACCGGGGAGCTGTTTTTT.

The chain carries TRBV10-3 and TRBJ2-5, with 8 bases that match TRBD2. The junction had 6 bases not matched to a gene; V was cut back by 4 bases and J by 5 bases. This CDR3 has 14 amino acids. The V gene's germline CDR1 is ENHRY and CDR2 SYGVKD. CDR3 sequence (DNA): TGTGCCATCAGTGCCCGGGGGGGTGGTGAGACCCAGTACTTC. Translation gives CAISARGGGETQYF.

This clone is classed as medium-sized. V and J are TRBV5-4 and TRBJ2-2; 7 bases are a match to TRBD1. The trim removed 2 bases at V and 5 bases at J, leaving 6 bases unmatched. CDR1 is SGHNT, CDR2 YYREEE, per germline (reference sequence). This CDR3 region has 15 residues. CDR3 sequence (DNA): TGTGCCAGCAGCTTATCCGGGACAGCTACCGGGGAGCTGTTTTTT. Its protein product is CASSLSGTATGELFF. Variable domain in full (rest from reference TRBV5-4 and TRBJ2-2): ETGVTQSPTHLIKTRGQQVTLRCSSQSGHNTVSWYQQALGQGPQFIFQYYREEENGRGNFPPRFSGLQFPNYSSELNVNALELDDSALYLCASSLSGTATGELFFGEGSRLTVL.

The count of this clone is one. The J gene is TRBJ2-3, the V gene TRBV5-1; 10 bases match TRBD2. CDR1 is SGHRS, CDR2 YFSETQ, per germline. The CDR3 is 15 residues long. J was trimmed by 1 base and V by 4 bases; bases with no gene match: 3. The CDR3 region has the DNA TGCGCCAGCAGCAATAGCGGGGGGCGCACAGATACGCAGTATTTT. Its protein is CASSNSGGRTDTQYF.

This chain links TRBV5-1 with TRBJ1-6; TRBD1 might be the D (6 bases). Germline CDR1 is SGHRS and CDR2 is YFSETQ. V shed 4 bases and J shed 4 bases, with 21 bases lying between them. The CDR3 has 18 amino acids. CDR3 coding DNA: TGCGCCAGCAGCCCAGGGGTTGTTGGTCCCCTTTATAATTCACCCCTCCACTTT. This translates into CASSPGVVGPLYNSPLHF. Combining the CDR3 with reference TRBV5-1 and TRBJ1-6 gives the whole variable domain KAGVTQTPRYLIKTRGQQVTLSCSPISGHRSVSWYQQTPGQGLQFLFEYFSETQRNKGNFPGRFSGRQFSNSRSEMNVSTLELGDSALYLCASSPGVVGPLYNSPLHFGNGTRLTVT.

The gene calls are TRBV7-6 and TRBJ1-6, with 10 bases fitting TRBD1. Germline values: CDR1 SGHVS, CDR2 FNYEAQ. V was clipped by 5 bases and J by 6 bases; unmatched bases: 10. The length of the CDR3 is 17 residues. The DNA for the CDR3 is TGTGCCAGCAGCCTTCTGACAGGGGGCGAAGGTAATTCACCCCTCCACTTT. Amino acids: CASSLLTGGEGNSPLHF.

This clone is a singleton in its sample. This chain uses TRBV11-2 with TRBJ2-3; D uncertain. The CDR3 totals 15 residues. Trimming took 3 bases from V and 0 from J, leaving 10 bases between them. Germline V gives CDR1 SGHAT, CDR2 FQNNGV. CDR3: CASSFGQVSTDTQYF. In nucleotides, the CDR3 is TGTGCCAGCAGCTTCGGGCAGGTGAGCACAGATACGCAGTATTTT.